These T cell receptor beta chains were read from a single sample in a study of T cell repertoires in cytomegalovirus infection. TCRdb independently ran MiXCR on the reads; one entry per CDR3 protein. The repertoire has 500,000 to 600,000 distinct CDR3 sequences, approximately 15% of them found once; the top ten carry approximately 24%. Sequencing was carried out using CD8+ T cells from PBMCs. The receptor source for this set is a human donor in good health (CMV status not recorded). Some clones in this sample may be carry-over from other donors' samples. CDR3s include the opening cysteine and the closing phenylalanine or tryptophan. A D gene is named only where the DNA matches it firmly. Not every row has a clone size; where given, it reads once, few, many or a size class.

>TRBD2|TRBJ2-2|many|TRBV4-1
TGCGCCAGCAGCCCTACTAGCGGGACGAACACCGGGGAGCTGTTTTTT
CASSPTSGTNTGELFF
>.|TRBJ2-7|few|TRBV5-5
TGTGCCAGCAGCCCCGGGACCTACTCTACCTACGAGCAGTACTTC
CASSPGTYSTYEQYF
>.|TRBJ2-3|few|TRBV20-1
TGCAGTGCTAGTTGGACAGAACTTTACACAGATACGCAGTATTTT
CSASWTELYTDTQYF
>.|TRBJ1-4|.|TRBV7-9
TGTGCCAGCAGTACCGGACATGAAGAAAAACTGTTTTTT
CASSTGHEEKLFF
>.|TRBJ1-2|few|TRBV9
TGTGCCAGCAGCACCGGTTTGCGGGGCTACACCTTC
CASSTGLRGYTF
>.|TRBJ2-3|.|TRBV19
TGTGCCAGTAGTCCCCGATACCCGAAGAGCACAGATACGCAGTATTTT
CASSPRYPKSTDTQYF
>TRBD1|TRBJ2-7|many|TRBV7-9
TGTGCCAGCAGCCCGACAGGGTACGAGCAGTACTTC
CASSPTGYEQYF
>.|TRBJ2-1|.|TRBV14
TGTGCCAGCAGCCAAGGGCCGGAAAAAGCCAATGAGCAGTTCTTC
CASSQGPEKANEQFF
>.|TRBJ2-5|.|TRBV15
TGTGCCACCAGCAGAGCAACCGTTTTGACTAGAAGAGAAGAGACCCAGTACTTC
CATSRATVLTRREETQYF
>.|TRBJ1-3|many|TRBV6-1
TGTGCCAGCAGTGAACAGATCGGCTGGGCCTCTGGAAACACCATATATTTT
CASSEQIGWASGNTIYF
>TRBD2|TRBJ2-1|many|TRBV6-1
TGTGCCGTATCCCCGGTTTTTGGGGGGGTCCTTTACAATGAGCAGTTCTTC
CAVSPVFGGVLYNEQFF
>.|TRBJ2-3|.|TRBV20-1
TGCAGTGCTAGAGAGGGCGCGGGGCAGTATTTT
CSAREGAGQYF
>TRBD2|TRBJ2-1|.|TRBV20-1
TGCAGTGCTAGGGGACTAGCGGGGATCCCCTCCTACAATGAGCAGTTCTTC
CSARGLAGIPSYNEQFF
>TRBD1|TRBJ1-2|.|TRBV27
TGTGCCAGCAGCGCCAACAGGGGAGCTAACTATGGCTACACCTTC
CASSANRGANYGYTF
>.|TRBJ2-3|.|TRBV28
TGTGCCAGCAGTTCGGACATTGGCACAGATACGCAGTATTTT
CASSSDIGTDTQYF
>.|TRBJ2-7|few|TRBV3-1
TGTGCCAGCAGCCAAGAAGCCTGGGCCGCTTCCTACGAGCAGTACTTC
CASSQEAWAASYEQYF
>.|TRBJ2-2|few|TRBV27
TGTGCCAGCAGCTATTACTCAGCCATGAACACCGGGGAGCTGTTTTTT
CASSYYSAMNTGELFF
>.|TRBJ2-7|few|TRBV20-1
TGCAGTGCTAGAGTTAGAGGCCTAGTAAATCGCGAGCAGTACTTC
CSARVRGLVNREQYF
>.|TRBJ2-7|.|TRBV5-1
TGCGCCAGCAGCATCGGACGGGGCGAGTTTTACGAGCAGTACTTC
CASSIGRGEFYEQYF
>.|TRBJ2-1|.|TRBV19
TGTGCCAGTACCTCCGCCCTTGACCCGGGGAGGTACAATGAGCAGTTCTTC
CASTSALDPGRYNEQFF
>.|TRBJ2-7|.|TRBV7-9
TGTACCAGCAGCTGGGGTGGGAGTATGTACGAGCAGTACTTC
CTSSWGGSMYEQYF
>.|TRBJ2-7|few|TRBV9
TGTGCCAGCAGCGGGGGCGATGGGGGCCCCTACGAGCAGTACTTC
CASSGGDGGPYEQYF
>.|TRBJ1-6|few|TRBV28
TGTGCCAGCAGTTTAACGGGGATGTCCTCACCCCTCCACTTT
CASSLTGMSSPLHF